This TCR beta chain was found in a study of early T cells in non-severe SARS-CoV-2 infection. CDR1 and CDR2 from the germline V gene are SGHRS and YFSETQ. The CDR3 has 15 amino acids. V was clipped by 6 bases and J by 6 bases, with 16 bases between them. Individual cDNA molecules were tagged with unique molecular identifiers. MiXCR, applied by TCRdb to the 5' RACE reads, yields one record per CDR3 protein. The repertoire consists of around 94,000 distinct CDR3 sequences, with around 13% occurring once and the leading ten covering roughly 6.2%. This chain connects TRBV5-1 to TRBJ1-6, with TRBD1 as a possible D gene (6 bases). Sequenced input: whole blood. This sequence was found in an adult who was a healthcare worker with PCR-confirmed SARS-CoV-2 infection or an uninfected control (not recorded which). CDR3 sequence (DNA): TGCGCCAGCAATCCCACAGGGAAGGCTAATTCACCCCTCCACTTT. This translates into CASNPTGKANSPLHF.